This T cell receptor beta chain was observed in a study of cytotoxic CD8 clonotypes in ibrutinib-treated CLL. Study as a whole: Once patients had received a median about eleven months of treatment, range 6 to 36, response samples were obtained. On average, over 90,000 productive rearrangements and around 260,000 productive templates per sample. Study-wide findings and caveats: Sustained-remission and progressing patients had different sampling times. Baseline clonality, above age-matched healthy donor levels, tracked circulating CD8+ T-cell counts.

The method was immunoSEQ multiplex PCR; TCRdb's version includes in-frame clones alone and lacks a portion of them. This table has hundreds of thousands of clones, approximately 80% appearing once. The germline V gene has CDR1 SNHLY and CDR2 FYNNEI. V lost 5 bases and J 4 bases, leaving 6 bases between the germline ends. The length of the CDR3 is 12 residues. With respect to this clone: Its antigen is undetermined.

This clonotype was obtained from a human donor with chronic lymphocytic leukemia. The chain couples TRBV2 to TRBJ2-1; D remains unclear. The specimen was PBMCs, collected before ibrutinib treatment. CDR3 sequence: CASSTAYNEQFF. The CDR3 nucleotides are TGTGCCAGCAGTACAGCTTACAATGAGCAGTTCTTC.